One sample yielded the 23 T cell receptor beta chains listed below, sequenced in a study of blood T cell repertoires in COVID-19. TCRdb keeps only in-frame clones here, not all; method: immunoSEQ multiplex PCR. The data show 260,000 or so clones, approximately 80% seen once. The sequencing input was peripheral blood. Receptors originate from a woman of 80 years or more with COVID-19, enrolled during active disease.

This chain joins TRBV7-2 and TRBJ1-6; 9 bases map to TRBD1. The V segment lost 4 bases and the J segment 7 bases; nucleotides outside the gene matches: 5. CDR1 is SGHTA and CDR2 is FQGNSA in the germline V gene. This CDR3 is built from 15 residues. The CDR3 nucleotides read TGTGCCAGCAGCTCCTCCGGGACAGGGAATTCACCCCTCCACTTT. As protein: CASSSSGTGNSPLHF.

V is TRBV6-5 and J is TRBJ1-6; D is undetermined. Germline V gives CDR1 MNHEY, CDR2 SVGAGI. This CDR3 contains 16 residues. V shed 2 bases and J shed 0 bases, with 8 bases lying between them. CDR3 in amino acids: CASSYGPYSYNSPLHF. CDR3 in DNA: TGTGCCAGCAGTTACGGGCCATACTCCTATAATTCACCCCTCCACTTT.

The gene calls are TRBV2 and TRBJ2-3; perhaps TRBD1 as D (6 bases). V was cut by 0 bases and J by 4 bases, with 20 bases left in between. The germline gives CDR1 SNHLY, CDR2 FYNNEI. The CDR3 runs to 18 residues. CDR3 nucleotides: TGTGCCAGCAGTGAAGCGCTTCGATATCAGGGGCCGGCAGATACGCAGTATTTT. Its protein product is CASSEALRYQGPADTQYF.

DNA of the CDR3: TGTGCCAGCAGCTTCAGGGGAGAAAGAGGAGAAGCTTTCTTT. This encodes CASSFRGERGEAFF. This chain uses TRBV5-8 with TRBJ1-1; a weak D match, TRBD1 (6 bases). The CDR3 is made up of 14 amino acids. Germline V gives CDR1 SGHTS, CDR2 YDEGEE. Between the trimmed V and J ends, which lost 2 bases and 8 bases, there was a span of 16 bases.

The rearrangement uses TRBV18 and TRBJ1-1; D not resolved. The CDR3 has 14 amino acids. Germline V gives CDR1 KGHSH, CDR2 LQKENI. V lost 2 bases to trimming and J lost 1 base, with 8 bases between them. CDR3 sequence (DNA): TGTGCCAGCTCACCAGTCGGTTCGAACACTGAAGCTTTCTTT. Encoded protein: CASSPVGSNTEAFF.

The V gene is TRBV3-1 (or the pseudogene TRBV3-2), the J gene TRBJ1-2; D uncertain. This CDR3 comprises 14 residues. V lost 2 bases, J lost 7 bases, and 14 bases lay in between. Germline V gives CDR1 LGHDT, CDR2 YNNKEL (reference sequence). The CDR3 loop reads CASSQSRSVGGYTF. DNA for the CDR3: TGTGCCAGCAGCCAAAGCCGGTCGGTCGGTGGCTACACCTTC.

This chain uses TRBV19 with TRBJ2-4, with TRBD2 matching 8 bases. The CDR3 is 16 residues long. From germline, CDR1 is LNHDA and CDR2 SQIVND (reference sequence). V was clipped by 5 bases and J by 5 bases; unmatched bases: 11. The CDR3 region is CASSPLSGSGENIQYF. The DNA for the CDR3 is TGTGCCAGTAGTCCCTTAAGCGGGAGTGGGGAAAACATTCAGTACTTC.

This chain's CDR3 is CASSPQTGISNEKLFF. CDR3 nucleotide sequence: TGTGCCAGCAGCCCCCAAACAGGGATTTCTAATGAAAAACTGTTTTTT. J is TRBJ1-4 and V is TRBV14; tentative D call: TRBD1 (6 bases). Germline lookup yields CDR1 SGHDN and CDR2 FVKESK. Trimming took 4 bases from V and 3 from J, leaving 15 bases between them. The CDR3 totals 16 residues.

This chain joins TRBV9 and TRBJ1-5; a weak D match, TRBD1 (5 bases). V was pared by 0 bases and J by 4 bases, with 11 bases between. This CDR3 is 15 amino acids long. CDR1 is SGDLS, CDR2 YYNGEE, per germline. CDR3 nucleotides: TGTGCCAGCAGCGTAGGGCCAGGGTCAAATCAGCCCCAGCATTTT. It specifies CASSVGPGSNQPQHF.

The genes are TRBV6-5 and TRBJ2-7; the match to TRBD1 covers 9 bases. After removal of 6 bases from V and 1 base from J, the junction contained 7 bases not matched to a gene. Germline V lookup: CDR1 MNHEY, CDR2 SVGAGI. The CDR3 loop spans 15 amino acids. In nucleotides, the CDR3 is TGTGCCAGCAGCTACGAGGACAGGGGATCCTACGAGCAGTACTTC. Protein product: CASSYEDRGSYEQYF.

The chain has TRBV7-3 and TRBJ1-1; D is possibly TRBD1 (6 bases). V was shortened by 5 bases and J by 1 base, with 14 bases between the two germline ends. The CDR3 extends over 15 amino acids. CDR1 and CDR2 (germline): SGHTA, FQGTGA. The CDR3 loop reads CASSLLGQTNTEAFF. CDR3 in DNA: TGTGCCAGCAGCCTGTTGGGACAAACGAACACTGAAGCTTTCTTT.

This clone has just a few counts. V gene TRBV5-1 combines with J gene TRBJ1-1, with 7 bases that match TRBD1. The CDR3 length is 13 residues. J gave up 8 bases and V 4 bases, and 8 bases lay outside the gene matches. CDR1 is SGHRS, CDR2 YFSETQ, per germline. The CDR3 sequence is CASSVDRVDEAFF. The DNA of the CDR3 is TGCGCCAGCAGCGTCGACAGGGTCGACGAAGCTTTCTTT.

J is TRBJ1-1 and V is TRBV28; D might be TRBD1 (6 bases). This CDR3 is built from 13 residues. V lost 7 bases to trimming and J lost 3 bases, with 12 bases between them. Germline-derived CDR1 and CDR2 are MDHEN and SYDVKM. The CDR3 DNA is TGTGCCAGCATCAGGACAGCAGACACTGAAGCTTTCTTT. Its translation is CASIRTADTEAFF.

V usage is TRBV11-3 and J usage is TRBJ2-1, with 10 nucleotides matching TRBD2. Germline V gives CDR1 SGHNT, CDR2 YENEEA. After removal of 0 bases from V and 7 bases from J, the junction contained 3 bases not matched to a gene. This CDR3 has 15 amino acids. The CDR3 here is CASSLEAGGLNEQFF. CDR3 sequence (DNA): TGTGCCAGCAGCTTAGAAGCGGGGGGGCTAAATGAGCAGTTCTTC.

V is TRBV14 and J is TRBJ1-1; D is perhaps TRBD1 (5 bases). Trimming took off 4 bases at V and 3 bases at J, with 15 bases between the two ends. CDR3 length: 15 residues. Germline loops: CDR1 SGHDN, CDR2 FVKESK. The CDR3 loop is CASSPNRMGYTEAFF. The CDR3 DNA reads TGTGCCAGCAGCCCAAACAGGATGGGATACACTGAAGCTTTCTTT.

This clone has only one observation. The chain couples TRBV5-1 to TRBJ1-4, with 8 nucleotides matching TRBD1. With V trimmed by 4 bases and J by 7 bases, 6 bases remained unmatched. CDR1 SGHRS and CDR2 YFSETQ come from the germline V gene. The CDR3 extends over 14 amino acids. CDR3 amino acids: CASSSGQGGEKLFF. As DNA, the CDR3 is TGCGCCAGCAGCAGCGGACAGGGCGGTGAAAAACTGTTTTTT.

The CDR3 DNA reads TGTGCCAGCAGCTTAGGGCACCCTGGGACTAGCGGGAGGGACGCCCGCGAGCAGTACTTC. Its protein is CASSLGHPGTSGRDAREQYF. This chain uses TRBV5-5 with TRBJ2-7; 16 positions agree with TRBD2. Germline assignment: CDR1 SGHKS and CDR2 YYEKEE (reference sequence). The CDR3 has 20 amino acids. The trim removed 2 bases at V and 6 bases at J, leaving 17 bases unmatched.

The chain has TRBV19 and TRBJ1-6; D unresolved. V lost 7 bases and J 1 base, leaving 11 bases between the germline ends. The CDR3 totals 15 residues. Germline V gene data show CDR1 as LNHDA and CDR2 as SQIVND (reference sequence). CDR3 in DNA: TGTGCCAGTACCGGAACTATTTCCTATAATTCACCCCTCCACTTT. It codes for CASTGTISYNSPLHF.

V and J are TRBV5-1 and TRBJ1-5, with TRBD1 as a possible D gene (5 bases). Between the trimmed V and J ends, which lost 0 bases and 11 bases, there was a span of 15 bases. The CDR3 is 14 amino acids. CDR1 SGHRS and CDR2 YFSETQ come from the germline V gene. The CDR3: CASSLGERGGSQHF. CDR3 coding DNA: TGCGCCAGCAGCTTGGGGGAGCGCGGGGGTTCCCAGCATTTT.

The chain recombines TRBV11-2 with TRBJ1-6, with D possibly being TRBD1 (5 bases). V was trimmed by 1 base and J by 13 bases, leaving 11 bases between them. CDR1 and CDR2 from the germline V gene are SGHAT and FQNNGV. The CDR3 spans 13 residues. CDR3 protein: CASSLAGVKPLHF. The CDR3 DNA reads as TGTGCCAGCAGCTTAGCGGGGGTGAAGCCCCTCCACTTT.

The genes are TRBV12-3 or TRBV12-4 and TRBJ1-2; D is unresolved. The CDR3 covers 13 residues. Trimming removed 5 bases at V and 4 bases at J, with 11 bases between. CDR3 residues: CASSPGEAYGYTF. The CDR3 DNA sequence: TGTGCCAGCAGTCCCGGCGAGGCCTATGGCTACACCTTC.

The sample holds one count of this clone. The J gene is TRBJ1-2, the V gene TRBV3-1 (or the pseudogene TRBV3-2); 7 positions agree with TRBD1. The CDR3 is 13 amino acids. The V gene's germline CDR1 is LGHDT and CDR2 YNNKEL (reference sequence). V dropped 1 base and J dropped 8; count of bases not matched to a gene: 4. In DNA, the CDR3 is TGTGCCAGCAGCCAAGGTGTAGGGGGCGGCTACACCTTC. Protein sequence: CASSQGVGGGYTF.

V is TRBV6-5 and J is TRBJ1-1, with no clear D. From germline, CDR1 is MNHEY and CDR2 SVGAGI. The CDR3 loop spans 15 amino acids. V was trimmed by 6 bases and J by 4 bases, leaving 18 bases between them. The CDR3 region is CASSREEVTITEAFF. DNA for the CDR3: TGTGCCAGCAGCCGGGAGGAAGTCACGATCACTGAAGCTTTCTTT.